Shown below are 30 T cell receptor beta chains from a single sample sequenced in a study of blood T cells in healthy people across ages. With a J-beta primer mix and a sample-barcoded 5' primer, a second PCR ran 7 to 11 cycles. Each CDR3 protein gets one entry after TCRdb re-called the 5' RACE reads with MiXCR. The data contain approximately 680,000 distinct CDR3 sequences, 32% of them singletons. Source material: blood. The source of these receptors is a woman older than 75 in good health.

V is TRBV10-3 and J is TRBJ2-3; D is perhaps TRBD2 (6 bases). Between the trimmed V and J ends, which lost 2 bases and 1 base, there was a span of 7 bases. Germline CDR1 reads ENHRY; CDR2 reads SYGVKD. This CDR3 contains 14 residues. In nucleotides, the CDR3 is TGTGCCATCAGTGAGCCTAGCGGCACAGATACGCAGTATTTT. It codes for CAISEPSGTDTQYF.

This clonotype was counted only a few times. V is TRBV7-2 and J is TRBJ1-6; D is perhaps TRBD1 (5 bases). Trimming took off 2 bases at V and 10 bases at J, with 12 bases between the two ends. The germline gives CDR1 SGHTA, CDR2 FQGNSA. The CDR3 is 14 amino acids. The CDR3 reads CASSLSGGESPLHF. The CDR3 DNA is TGTGCCAGCAGCTTAAGTGGAGGGGAGTCACCCCTCCACTTT.

This clonotype showed up many times. The chain joins TRBV10-2 to TRBJ2-1, with 12 bases identical to TRBD1. Unmatched junction bases numbered 6, after V lost 9 bases and J lost 9 bases. This CDR3 comprises 13 residues. CDR1 and CDR2 (germline): WSHSY, SAAADI. The CDR3, as DNA: TGCGCCAGTGCGGGACAGGGGGCTTCTGAGCAGTTCTTC. Translation: CASAGQGASEQFF.

This clonotype occurred a few times. This sequence joins TRBV30 and TRBJ1-2; maybe TRBD1 (5 bases). Between the trimmed V and J ends, which lost 3 bases and 7 bases, there was a span of 18 bases. The CDR3 covers 14 residues. Per the germline V gene, CDR1 is GTSNPN and CDR2 is SVGIG (reference sequence). In DNA, the CDR3 is TGTGCCTGGAGGAACCTTTGGGGGGAGCGTGGCTACACCTTC. It translates to CAWRNLWGERGYTF.

The table lists this clonotype with a few counts. The chain has TRBV7-7 and TRBJ2-2, with TRBD2 matching over 12 bases. This CDR3 has 15 amino acids. The trim removed 5 bases at V and 7 bases at J, leaving 5 bases unmatched. CDR1 SSHAT and CDR2 FNYEAQ come from the germline V gene (reference sequence). The CDR3 DNA reads as TGTGCCAGCAGCCTCGGACTAGCGGGGAGCGGGGAGCTGTTTTTT. The encoded protein is CASSLGLAGSGELFF.

With respect to this clonotype: A single base separates this from a much larger clone, so it may be a read error. V gene TRBV30 combines with J gene TRBJ2-7, with D possibly being TRBD2 (6 bases). CDR1 and CDR2 (germline): GTSNPN, SVGIG (reference sequence). The length of the CDR3 is 13 residues. V lost 3 bases, J lost 2 bases, and 11 bases lay in between. The CDR3 loop is CAWRKRETYEQYF. Written as DNA, the CDR3 is TGTGCCTGGAGGAAACGGGAGACCTACGAGCAGTACTTC.

This clonotype was seen ten or more times. The CDR3 nucleotides are TGCAGTGCTAGAAGTTTTTACAATGAGCAGTTCTTC. It encodes CSARSFYNEQFF. The V gene is TRBV20-1, the J gene TRBJ2-1, with no clear D. The V end lost 2 bases, the J end lost 4 bases, and 6 bases lay between the germline ends. Germline loops: CDR1 DFQATT, CDR2 SNEGSKA (reference sequence). The CDR3 extends over 12 amino acids.

In this sample, this clonotype turned up once. This rearrangement joins TRBV2 to TRBJ2-5; TRBD2 agrees at 10 bases. From germline, CDR1 is SNHLY and CDR2 FYNNEI. Trimming cost V 5 bases and J 1 base; bases outside gene matches: 1. The CDR3 consists of 14 residues. The CDR3 DNA sequence: TGTGCCAGCAGTAGCGGGAGGGTCCAAGAGACCCAGTACTTC. Residues: CASSSGRVQETQYF.

Note on this clonotype: At one of its ends the junction is not consistent with the germline gene, which may arise from a read error. The V and J genes are TRBV5-5 and TRBJ2-1; 8 bases are shared with TRBD1. The CDR3 is 15 amino acids. The germline CDR1 and CDR2 sequences are SGHKS and YYEKEE (reference sequence). CDR3 sequence reads: CANSLVGQVYDEQFF. CDR3 DNA: TGTGCCAACAGCTTGGTGGGACAGGTTTACGATGAGCAGTTCTTC.

The rearrangement joins TRBV5-1 to TRBJ2-1; weak D call: TRBD2 (6 bases). Trimming left V 0 bases short and J 9 bases short, with 13 bases between. Germline-derived CDR1 and CDR2 are SGHRS and YFSETQ. This CDR3 region has 14 residues. The chain's CDR3 is CASSLAGVRSEQFF. DNA for the CDR3: TGCGCCAGCAGCTTGGCGGGAGTAAGGAGTGAGCAGTTCTTC.

This clonotype was picked up many times. The chain employs TRBV2 and TRBJ1-1; D unresolved. The ends were cut back, 6 bases at V and 0 bases at J, with 5 bases in the middle. Germline V gene lookup returns CDR1 SNHLY and CDR2 FYNNEI. There are 12 residues in the CDR3. CDR3 nucleotides: TGTGCCAGCAGACCCATGAACACTGAAGCTTTCTTT. This sequence encodes CASRPMNTEAFF.

This clonotype has ten or more counts. V is TRBV5-1 and J is TRBJ1-2, with a tentative D call TRBD1 (5 bases). This CDR3 comprises 16 residues. CDR1 is SGHRS, CDR2 YFSETQ, per germline. V dropped 1 base and J dropped 3 bases, with 16 bases sitting between them. CDR3 in amino acids: CASSLFQGKLDYGYTF. The CDR3 DNA reads as TGCGCCAGCAGCTTGTTTCAGGGCAAGTTGGACTATGGCTACACCTTC. Looking up the rest from reference TRBV5-1 and TRBJ1-2 gives the full variable domain: KAGVTQTPRYLIKTRGQQVTLSCSPISGHRSVSWYQQTPGQGLQFLFEYFSETQRNKGNFPGRFSGRQFSNSRSEMNVSTLELGDSALYLCASSLFQGKLDYGYTFGSGTRLTVV.

Remarks on this clonotype: A junction end diverges from the germline sequence, so it may reflect a read error. The V and J genes are TRBV20-1 and TRBJ2-7; TRBD2 matches at 9 bases. Germline CDR1 reads DFQATT; CDR2 reads SNEGSKA (reference sequence). This CDR3 is built from 14 residues. CDR3 protein: CSARVLAGVGERYF. In nucleotides, the CDR3 is TGCAGTGCTAGAGTATTAGCGGGGGTGGGTGAGCGGTACTTC.

At least ten counts were recorded for this clonotype. CDR3 amino acids: CATSDVAGPFGTQYF. The CDR3 DNA reads TGTGCCACCAGTGATGTAGCGGGGCCATTCGGGACCCAGTACTTC. The V and J genes are TRBV24-1 and TRBJ2-5; 8 positions match TRBD2. Trimming removed 3 bases from V and 7 bases from J; junction bases left unmatched: 9. Germline CDR1 and CDR2: KGHDR and SFDVKD. CDR3 size: 15 residues.

This clonotype was picked up many times. The genes are TRBV7-6 and TRBJ2-3; D could derive from TRBD1 or TRBD2 (5 bases each). The CDR3 contains 15 residues. Trimming cost V 2 bases and J 6 bases, with 15 bases left between them. Germline V lookup: CDR1 SGHVS, CDR2 FNYEAQ. CDR3 loop: CASSLTPGTSDTQYF. CDR3 bases: TGTGCCAGCAGCTTAACTCCCGGGACCTCCGATACGCAGTATTTT.

Note on this clonotype: A much larger clone lies a single base off, so this may be a read error. The rearrangement joins TRBV9 to TRBJ2-1, with 8 bases aligning to TRBD2. Matching the DNA end better, TRBJ2-7 makes the J call doubtful. Looked up from germline, CDR1 is SGDLS and CDR2 is YYNGEE. This CDR3 spans 15 amino acids. This chain's CDR3 is CASSVASGGNNEQYF. In nucleotides, the CDR3 is TGTGCCAGCAGCGTAGCAAGCGGGGGAAACAATGAGCAGTACTTC.

This clonotype was recorded at least ten times. Possible read error: a much larger clone is one base away. This chain links TRBV12-3 or TRBV12-4 with TRBJ2-5, with 10 bases lining up with TRBD1. The J call is uncertain, as TRBJ2-7 better fits the DNA end. CDR3 length: 15 amino acids. This CDR3 is CASSLGIGQGGEQYF. As DNA, the CDR3 is TGTGCCAGCAGCTTGGGGATCGGACAGGGGGGCGAGCAGTACTTC.

The J gene is TRBJ1-6, the V gene TRBV7-2, with no clear D. Per the germline V gene, CDR1 is SGHTA and CDR2 is FQGNSA. V lost 11 bases and J lost 7, with 18 bases in between. The CDR3 is 14 residues long. This chain's CDR3 is CASQLGEPNSPLHF. As DNA, the CDR3 is TGTGCCTCCCAGCTTGGGGAACCGAATTCACCCCTCCACTTT.

This clonotype occurred many times. The V and J genes are TRBV3-1 and TRBJ2-7, with 10 bases fitting TRBD1. The V gene's germline CDR1 is LGHDT and CDR2 YNNKEL (reference sequence). The CDR3 length is 14 residues. Trimming cost V 0 bases and J 9 bases; bases outside gene matches: 5. The CDR3 coding sequence is TGTGCCAGCAGCCAAGATCAAGGGGACAGGGGGCAGTACTTC. Its translation: CASSQDQGDRGQYF.

The chain joins TRBV19 to TRBJ2-7; D is perhaps TRBD2 (6 bases). V was cut by 10 bases and J by 7 bases, with 17 bases left in between. Germline V gives CDR1 LNHDA, CDR2 SQIVND (reference sequence). This CDR3 contains 12 residues. The CDR3 loop is CATKGGPGEQYF. The CDR3, as DNA: TGTGCCACTAAAGGAGGGCCGGGGGAGCAGTACTTC. The full variable domain, in which reference TRBV19 and TRBJ2-7 provide the parts outside the CDR3, is DGGITQSPKYLFRKEGQNVTLSCEQNLNHDAMYWYRQDPGQGLRLIYYSQIVNDFQKGDIAEGYSVSREKKESFPLTVTSAQKNPTAFYLCATKGGPGEQYFGPGTRLTVT.

The rearrangement uses TRBV12-5 and TRBJ2-3; maybe TRBD2 (5 bases). This CDR3 contains 16 residues. Germline assignment: CDR1 LGHNT and CDR2 FRNRAP. V lost 2 bases to trimming and J lost 5 bases, with 17 bases between them. The CDR3 sequence is CASGLMGVGSGDTQYF. DNA for the CDR3: TGTGCTAGTGGTTTGATGGGAGTTGGAAGCGGAGATACGCAGTATTTT.

This chain links TRBV5-4 with TRBJ2-7; 10 nucleotides align to TRBD2. The junction had 16 bases not matched to a gene; V was cut back by 3 bases and J by 7 bases. The CDR3 totals 17 residues. The V gene's germline CDR1 is SGHNT and CDR2 YYREEE (reference sequence). The CDR3 region has the DNA TGTGCCAGCAGCTCTGAGCTGCTAGCGGGGGAGAGCAATGAGCAGTACTTC. This sequence encodes CASSSELLAGESNEQYF. The whole variable domain, filled in from reference TRBV5-4 and TRBJ2-7, reads ETGVTQSPTHLIKTRGQQVTLRCSSQSGHNTVSWYQQALGQGPQFIFQYYREEENGRGNFPPRFSGLQFPNYSSELNVNALELDDSALYLCASSSELLAGESNEQYFGPGTRLTVT.

This clonotype occurred many times. A much larger clonotype is one base distant, so this may be a read error. The chain has TRBV20-1 and TRBJ2-7; TRBD2 agrees at 7 bases. The CDR3 is 12 amino acids. Germline-derived CDR1 and CDR2 are DFQATT and SNEGSKA (reference sequence). CDR3 protein: CRARLGGYEQYF. The CDR3 DNA follows: TGCAGGGCTAGGTTGGGGGGGTACGAGCAGTACTTC.

This clonotype showed up many times. The chain combines TRBV7-2 with TRBJ2-5, with no clear D. The J call may be faulty, since TRBJ2-7 better matches the DNA end. CDR3 length equals 13 residues. Germline CDR1 reads SGHTA; CDR2 reads FQGNSA. This chain's CDR3 is CASSPRGGHEQYF. Here the CDR3 DNA reads TGTGCCAGCAGCCCCCGAGGTGGCCACGAGCAGTACTTC.

At least ten counts were recorded for this clonotype. The rearrangement joins TRBV7-3 to TRBJ2-7; no definite D call. The CDR3 spans 12 residues. The germline V gene has CDR1 SGHTA and CDR2 FQGTGA. Trimming took 6 bases from V and 6 from J, leaving 12 bases between them. CDR3 region: CASRTPGGEQYF. CDR3 DNA: TGTGCCAGCAGGACCCCTGGCGGCGAGCAGTACTTC.

This clonotype was observed a few times. Given a much more abundant clone one base away, this may be a read error. The chain is built from TRBV3-1 and TRBJ2-1; D is undetermined. The CDR3 extends over 12 amino acids. Germline assignment: CDR1 LGHDT and CDR2 YNNKEL (reference sequence). CDR3 residues: CTSSQLRNEQFF. The CDR3 bases are TGTACCAGCAGCCAACTACGCAATGAGCAGTTCTTC.

This clonotype was recorded only once. A clone one base away is much larger, so this may be a read error. The rearrangement links TRBV6-1 to TRBJ2-7, with D uncertain. V gave up 0 bases and J gave up 8 bases, with 8 bases separating them. Per the germline V gene, CDR1 is MNHNS and CDR2 is SASEGT. This CDR3 comprises 12 residues. The CDR3, as DNA: TGTGCCAGCAGTGAAGCGTCTCTCAAGCAGTACTTC. Translation gives CASSEASLKQYF.

This clonotype was recorded at least ten times. The CDR3 spells CASSDRAGGGNEQFF. For the CDR3, the DNA is TGTGCCAGCAGTGATCGAGCCGGGGGGGGCAATGAGCAGTTCTTC. V gene TRBV6-4 combines with J gene TRBJ2-1; 8 nucleotides agree with TRBD2. This CDR3 contains 15 residues. V lost 3 bases and J lost 6; bases outside the gene matches: 7. Per germline, CDR1 MRHNA and CDR2 SNTAGT.

The table lists this clonotype with many counts. This sequence joins TRBV5-1 and TRBJ2-3, with 7 bases identical to TRBD2. In germline, CDR1 is SGHRS, CDR2 YFSETQ. V gave up 4 bases and J gave up 4 bases; unmatched junction bases: 9. CDR3 length equals 15 residues. The CDR3 nucleotides read TGCGCCAGCAGCCCGGAGGGGAGGGTCGCAGATACGCAGTATTTT. Amino acids: CASSPEGRVADTQYF.

The V and J genes are TRBV6-6 and TRBJ1-5, with unresolved D. Germline CDR1 reads MNHNY; CDR2 reads SVGAGI (reference sequence). Between the trimmed V and J ends, which lost 0 bases and 6 bases, there was a span of 6 bases. The CDR3 length is 13 residues. CDR3 sequence: CASSYSMSQPQHF. Written as DNA, the CDR3 is TGTGCCAGCAGTTACTCGATGTCTCAGCCCCAGCATTTT.